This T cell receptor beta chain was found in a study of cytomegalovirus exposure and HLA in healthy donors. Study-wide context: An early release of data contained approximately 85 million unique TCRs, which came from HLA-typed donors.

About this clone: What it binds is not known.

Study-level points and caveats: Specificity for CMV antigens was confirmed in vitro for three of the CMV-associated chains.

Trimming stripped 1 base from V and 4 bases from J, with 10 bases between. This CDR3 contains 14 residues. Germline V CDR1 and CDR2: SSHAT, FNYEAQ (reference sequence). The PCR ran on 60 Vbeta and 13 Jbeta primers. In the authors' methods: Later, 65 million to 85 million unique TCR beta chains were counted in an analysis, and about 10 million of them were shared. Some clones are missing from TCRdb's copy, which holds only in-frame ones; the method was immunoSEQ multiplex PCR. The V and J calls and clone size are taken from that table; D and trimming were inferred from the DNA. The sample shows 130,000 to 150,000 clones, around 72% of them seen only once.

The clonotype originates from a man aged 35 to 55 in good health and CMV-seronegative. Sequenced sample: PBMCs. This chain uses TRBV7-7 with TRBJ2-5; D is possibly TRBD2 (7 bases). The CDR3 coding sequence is TGTGCCAGCAGCTTAGAGAGGGGGGGAGAGACCCAGTACTTC. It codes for CASSLERGGETQYF.